A single sample is the source of the 4 T cell receptor beta chains below, sequenced in a study of blood T cell repertoires in COVID-19. Profiling relied on immunoSEQ multiplex PCR, and the TCRdb table lists in-frame clones only, not all of them. The sample consists of around 310,000 clones, around 91% of them appearing once. Sequences were obtained from peripheral blood. The receptors here all came from a woman between 40 and 50 years old with COVID-19, enrolled during active disease.

The chain uses TRBV6-5 and TRBJ1-4; TRBD1 is a possible D gene (5 bases). CDR1 is MNHEY and CDR2 is SVGAGI in the germline V gene. The length of the CDR3 is 15 residues. Trimming left V 6 bases short and J 0 bases short, with 11 bases between. CDR3 bases: TGTGCCAGCAGGGCGGGACCGGCAACTAATGAAAAACTGTTTTTT. Protein: CASRAGPATNEKLFF.

The V and J genes are TRBV5-1 and TRBJ1-1; D unclear. The CDR3 is made up of 17 amino acids. With 3 bases removed from V and 2 bases from J, the gap between germline ends came to 20 bases. Germline V gives CDR1 SGHRS, CDR2 YFSETQ. The CDR3 DNA is TGCGCCAGCAGCTCCCAGGTGGCTCGGCACCTAAACACTGAAGCTTTCTTT. It is translated as CASSSQVARHLNTEAFF.

The V and J genes are TRBV11-2 and TRBJ1-2; 7 bases agree with TRBD1. CDR1 and CDR2 from the germline V gene are SGHAT and FQNNGV. CDR3 size: 15 residues. V dropped 2 bases and J dropped 5; count of bases not matched to a gene: 8. For the CDR3, the DNA is TGTGCCAGCAGCTTAACTCCGACAGGGCCGTATGGCTACACCTTC. Its protein product is CASSLTPTGPYGYTF.

V and J are TRBV28 and TRBJ2-7; D gene ambiguous. The CDR3 covers 14 residues. V lost 5 bases and J lost 3, with 14 bases in between. CDR1 and CDR2 from the germline V gene are MDHEN and SYDVKM. This chain's CDR3 is CASSEATTNYEQYF. CDR3 bases: TGTGCCAGCAGTGAGGCCACTACTAACTACGAGCAGTACTTC.